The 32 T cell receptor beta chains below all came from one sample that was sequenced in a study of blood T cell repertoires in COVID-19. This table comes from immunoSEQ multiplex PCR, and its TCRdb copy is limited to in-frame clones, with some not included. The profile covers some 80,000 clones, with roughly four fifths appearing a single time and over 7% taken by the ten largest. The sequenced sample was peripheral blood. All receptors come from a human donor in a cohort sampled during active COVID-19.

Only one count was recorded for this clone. The DNA of the CDR3 is TGTGCCAGCAGCTTAAGGGGGCATAATGAAAAACTGTTTTTT. It yields the protein CASSLRGHNEKLFF. The rearrangement uses TRBV7-2 and TRBJ1-4, with 7 bases fitting TRBD1. The J segment lost 4 bases and the V segment lost 2 bases, leaving 1 base of the junction unmatched. In germline, CDR1 is SGHTA, CDR2 FQGNSA. CDR3 length equals 14 residues.

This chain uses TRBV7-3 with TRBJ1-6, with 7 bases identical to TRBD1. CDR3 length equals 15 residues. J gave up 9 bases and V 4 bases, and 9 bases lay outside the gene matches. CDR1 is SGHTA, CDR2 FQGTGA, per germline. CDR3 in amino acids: CASSSEGALGSPLHF. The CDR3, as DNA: TGTGCCAGCAGCTCGGAGGGGGCGCTTGGTTCACCCCTCCACTTT.

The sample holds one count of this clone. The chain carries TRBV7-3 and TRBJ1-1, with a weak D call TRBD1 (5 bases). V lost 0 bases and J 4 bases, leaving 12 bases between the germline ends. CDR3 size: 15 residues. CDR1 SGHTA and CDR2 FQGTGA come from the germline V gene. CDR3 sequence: CASSLTADSSTEAFF. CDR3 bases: TGTGCCAGCAGCTTAACCGCTGACAGCTCCACTGAAGCTTTCTTT. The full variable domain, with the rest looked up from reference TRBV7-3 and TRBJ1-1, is GAGVSQTPSNKVTEKGKYVELRCDPISGHTALYWYRQSLGQGPEFLIYFQGTGAADDSGLPNDRFFAVRPEGSVSTLKIQRTERGDSAVYLCASSLTADSSTEAFFGQGTRLTVV.

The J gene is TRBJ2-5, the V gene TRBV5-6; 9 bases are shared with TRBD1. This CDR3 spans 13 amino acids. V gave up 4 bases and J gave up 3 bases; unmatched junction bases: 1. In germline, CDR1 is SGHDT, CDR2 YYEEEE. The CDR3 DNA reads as TGTGCCAGCAGCGGGACAGGGAAAGAGACCCAGTACTTC. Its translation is CASSGTGKETQYF.

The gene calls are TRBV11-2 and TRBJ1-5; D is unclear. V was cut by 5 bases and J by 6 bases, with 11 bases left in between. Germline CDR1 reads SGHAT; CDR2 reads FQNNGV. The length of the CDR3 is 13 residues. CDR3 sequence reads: CASSLLEGQPQHF. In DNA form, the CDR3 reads TGTGCCAGCAGCCTTCTAGAGGGTCAGCCCCAGCATTTT. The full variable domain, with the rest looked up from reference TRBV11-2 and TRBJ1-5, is EAGVAQSPRYKIIEKRQSVAFWCNPISGHATLYWYQQILGQGPKLLIQFQNNGVVDDSQLPKDRFSAERLKGVDSTLKIQPAKLEDSAVYLCASSLLEGQPQHFGDGTRLSIL.

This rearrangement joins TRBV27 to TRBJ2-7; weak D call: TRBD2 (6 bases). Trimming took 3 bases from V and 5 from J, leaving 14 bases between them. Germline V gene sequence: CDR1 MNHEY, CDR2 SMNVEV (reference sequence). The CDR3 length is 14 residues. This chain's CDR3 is CASSFLGERDEQYF. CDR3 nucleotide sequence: TGTGCCAGCAGTTTTTTGGGGGAGCGGGACGAGCAGTACTTC.

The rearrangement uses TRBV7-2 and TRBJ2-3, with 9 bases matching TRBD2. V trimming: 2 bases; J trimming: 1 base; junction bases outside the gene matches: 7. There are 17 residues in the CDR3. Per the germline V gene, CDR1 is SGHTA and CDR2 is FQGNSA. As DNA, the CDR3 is TGTGCCAGCAGCTTATTGGCTAGCGGGGCGGGCACAGATACGCAGTATTTT. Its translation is CASSLLASGAGTDTQYF.

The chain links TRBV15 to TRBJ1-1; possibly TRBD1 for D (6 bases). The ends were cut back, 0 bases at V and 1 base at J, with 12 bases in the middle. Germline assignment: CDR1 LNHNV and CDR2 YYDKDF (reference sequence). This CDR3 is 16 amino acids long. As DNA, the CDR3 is TGTGCCACCAGCAGAGATCTTGTGACAGGGAACACTGAAGCTTTCTTT. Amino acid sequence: CATSRDLVTGNTEAFF.

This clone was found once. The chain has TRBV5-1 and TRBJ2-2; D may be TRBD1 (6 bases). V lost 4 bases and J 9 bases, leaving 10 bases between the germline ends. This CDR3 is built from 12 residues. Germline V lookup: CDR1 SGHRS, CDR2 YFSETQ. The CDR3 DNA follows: TGCGCCAGCAGCGTGACAGGAAGGGAGCTGTTTTTT. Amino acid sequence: CASSVTGRELFF.

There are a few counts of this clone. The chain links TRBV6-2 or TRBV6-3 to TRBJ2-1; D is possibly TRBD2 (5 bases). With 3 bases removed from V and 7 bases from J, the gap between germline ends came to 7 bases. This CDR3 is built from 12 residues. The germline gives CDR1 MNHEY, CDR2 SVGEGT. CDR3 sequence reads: CASSYRENEQFF. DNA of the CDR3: TGTGCCAGCAGTTATCGGGAAAATGAGCAGTTCTTC.

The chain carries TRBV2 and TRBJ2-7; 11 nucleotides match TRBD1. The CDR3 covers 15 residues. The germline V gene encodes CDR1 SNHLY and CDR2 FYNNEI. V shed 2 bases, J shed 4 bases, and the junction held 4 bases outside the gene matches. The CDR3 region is CASSEPDRGLYEQYF. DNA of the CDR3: TGTGCCAGCAGTGAACCGGACAGGGGGCTTTACGAGCAGTACTTC.

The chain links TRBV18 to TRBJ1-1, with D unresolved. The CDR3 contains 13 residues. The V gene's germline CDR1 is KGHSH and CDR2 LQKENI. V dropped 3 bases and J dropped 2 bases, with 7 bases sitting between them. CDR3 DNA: TGTGCCAGCTCACCCTTGAGTAACACTGAAGCTTTCTTT. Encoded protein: CASSPLSNTEAFF.

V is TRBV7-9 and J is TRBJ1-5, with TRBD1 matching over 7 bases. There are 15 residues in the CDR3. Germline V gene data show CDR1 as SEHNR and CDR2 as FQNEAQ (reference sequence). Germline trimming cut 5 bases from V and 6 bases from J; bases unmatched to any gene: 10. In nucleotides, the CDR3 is TGTGCCAGCAGCCCATCGACAGGGTTTGCTCAGCCCCAGCATTTT. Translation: CASSPSTGFAQPQHF.

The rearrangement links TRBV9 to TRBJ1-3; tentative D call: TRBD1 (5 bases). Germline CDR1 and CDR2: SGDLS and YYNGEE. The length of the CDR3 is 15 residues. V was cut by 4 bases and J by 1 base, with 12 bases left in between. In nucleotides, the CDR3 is TGTGCCAGCAGCTGGGGGACTGGGTCTGGAAACACCATATATTTT. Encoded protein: CASSWGTGSGNTIYF.

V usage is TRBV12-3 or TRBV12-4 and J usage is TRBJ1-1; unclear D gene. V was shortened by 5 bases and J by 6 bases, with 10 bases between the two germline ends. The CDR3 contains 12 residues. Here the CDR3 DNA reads TGTGCCAGCAGTACCGGACTGTCTGAAGCTTTCTTT. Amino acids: CASSTGLSEAFF.

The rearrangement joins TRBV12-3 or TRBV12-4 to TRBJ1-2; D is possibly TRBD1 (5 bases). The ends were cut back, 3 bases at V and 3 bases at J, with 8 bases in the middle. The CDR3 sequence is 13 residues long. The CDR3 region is CASSFRGHYGYTF. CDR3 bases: TGTGCCAGCAGTTTTAGGGGCCACTATGGCTACACCTTC.

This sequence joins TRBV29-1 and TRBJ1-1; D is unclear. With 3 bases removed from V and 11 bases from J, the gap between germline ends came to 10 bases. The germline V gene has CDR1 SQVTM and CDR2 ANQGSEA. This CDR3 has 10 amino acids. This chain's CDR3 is CSVDRVDAFF. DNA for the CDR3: TGCAGCGTTGATCGGGTTGACGCTTTCTTT.

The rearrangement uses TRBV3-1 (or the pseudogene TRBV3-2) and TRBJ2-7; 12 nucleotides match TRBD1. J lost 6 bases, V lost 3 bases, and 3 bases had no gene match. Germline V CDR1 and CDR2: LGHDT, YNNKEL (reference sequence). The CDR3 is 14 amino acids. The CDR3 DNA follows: TGTGCCAGCAGCCAGGGACAGGGGGCGAGCGAGCAGTACTTC. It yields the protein CASSQGQGASEQYF.

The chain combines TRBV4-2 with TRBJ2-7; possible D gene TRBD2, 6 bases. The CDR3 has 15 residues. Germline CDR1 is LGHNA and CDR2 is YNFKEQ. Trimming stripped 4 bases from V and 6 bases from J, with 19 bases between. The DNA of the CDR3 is TGTGCCAGCAGCCCAAACACGCCAGGGAGGACCGAGCAGTACTTC. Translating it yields CASSPNTPGRTEQYF.

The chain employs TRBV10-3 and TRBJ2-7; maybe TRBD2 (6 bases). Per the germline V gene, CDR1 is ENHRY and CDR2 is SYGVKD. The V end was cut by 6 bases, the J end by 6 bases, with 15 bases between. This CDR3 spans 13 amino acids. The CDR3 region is CAIRGRDVGEQYF. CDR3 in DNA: TGTGCCATCAGAGGGCGGGATGTGGGCGAGCAGTACTTC.

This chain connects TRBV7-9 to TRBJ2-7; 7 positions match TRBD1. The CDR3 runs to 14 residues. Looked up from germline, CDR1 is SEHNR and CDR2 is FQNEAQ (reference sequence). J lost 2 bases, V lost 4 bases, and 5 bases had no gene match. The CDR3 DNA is TGTGCCAGCAGCTCCCGACAGGGACCCTACGAGCAGTACTTC. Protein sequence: CASSSRQGPYEQYF. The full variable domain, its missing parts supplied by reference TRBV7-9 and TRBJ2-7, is DTGVSQNPRHKITKRGQNVTFRCDPISEHNRLYWYRQTLGQGPEFLTYFQNEAQLEKSRLLSDRFSAERPKGSFSTLEIQRTEQGDSAMYLCASSSRQGPYEQYFGPGTRLTVT.

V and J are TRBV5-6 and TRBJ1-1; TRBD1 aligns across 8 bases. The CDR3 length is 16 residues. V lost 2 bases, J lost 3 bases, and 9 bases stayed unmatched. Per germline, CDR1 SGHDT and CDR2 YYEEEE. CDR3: CASSFSIRGPDTEAFF. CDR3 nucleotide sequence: TGTGCCAGCAGCTTCAGTATCAGGGGGCCAGACACTGAAGCTTTCTTT.

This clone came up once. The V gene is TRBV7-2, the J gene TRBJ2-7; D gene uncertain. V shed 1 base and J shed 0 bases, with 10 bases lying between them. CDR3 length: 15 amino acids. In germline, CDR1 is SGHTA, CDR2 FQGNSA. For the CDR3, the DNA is TGTGCCAGCAGCTTAGGGCACCGGAGCTCCTACGAGCAGTACTTC. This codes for CASSLGHRSSYEQYF.

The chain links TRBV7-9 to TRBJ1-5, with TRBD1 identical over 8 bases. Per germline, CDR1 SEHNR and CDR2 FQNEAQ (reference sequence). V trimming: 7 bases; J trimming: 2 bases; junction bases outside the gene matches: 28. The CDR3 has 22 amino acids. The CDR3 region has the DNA TGTGCCAGCACCCATGTCCAGGGGGCCCCGGCCAGGAACTTTAAGGGCAATCAGCCCCAGCATTTT. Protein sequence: CASTHVQGAPARNFKGNQPQHF.

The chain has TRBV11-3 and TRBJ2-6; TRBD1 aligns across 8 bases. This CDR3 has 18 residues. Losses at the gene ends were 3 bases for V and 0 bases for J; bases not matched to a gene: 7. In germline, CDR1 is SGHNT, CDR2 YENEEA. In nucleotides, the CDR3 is TGTGCCAGCAGCTTCCAGAGACAGGGGATCTCTGGGGCCAACGTCCTGACTTTC. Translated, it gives CASSFQRQGISGANVLTF.

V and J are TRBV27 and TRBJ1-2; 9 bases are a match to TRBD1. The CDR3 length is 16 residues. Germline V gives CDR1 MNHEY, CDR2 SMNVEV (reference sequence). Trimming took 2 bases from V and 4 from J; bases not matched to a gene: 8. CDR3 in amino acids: CASSLNSDRGAYGYTF. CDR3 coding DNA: TGTGCCAGCAGTTTAAACTCGGACAGGGGTGCCTATGGCTACACCTTC.

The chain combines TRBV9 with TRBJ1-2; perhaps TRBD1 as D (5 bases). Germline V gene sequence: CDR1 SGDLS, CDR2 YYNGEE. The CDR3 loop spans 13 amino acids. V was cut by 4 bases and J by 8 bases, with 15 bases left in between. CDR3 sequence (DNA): TGTGCCAGCAGCCTCGGGGGAGGAGAGGGCTACACCTTC. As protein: CASSLGGGEGYTF.

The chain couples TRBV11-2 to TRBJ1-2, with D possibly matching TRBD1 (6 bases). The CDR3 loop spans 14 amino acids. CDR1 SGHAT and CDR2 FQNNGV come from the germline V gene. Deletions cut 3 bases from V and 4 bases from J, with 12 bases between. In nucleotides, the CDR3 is TGTGCCAGCAGCTTTCCCGGGACATTCTATGGCTACACCTTC. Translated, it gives CASSFPGTFYGYTF.

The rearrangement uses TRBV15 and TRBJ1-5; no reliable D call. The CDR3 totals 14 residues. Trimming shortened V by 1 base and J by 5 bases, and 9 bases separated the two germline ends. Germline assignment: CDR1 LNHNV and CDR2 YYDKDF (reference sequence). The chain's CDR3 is CATSRGGSYQPQHF. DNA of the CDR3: TGTGCCACCAGCAGAGGCGGGAGCTATCAGCCCCAGCATTTT. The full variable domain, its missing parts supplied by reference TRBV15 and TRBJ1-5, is DAMVIQNPRYQVTQFGKPVTLSCSQTLNHNVMYWYQQKSSQAPKLLFHYYDKDFNNEADTPDNFQSRRPNTSFCFLDIRSPGLGDTAMYLCATSRGGSYQPQHFGDGTRLSIL.

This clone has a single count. The DNA of the CDR3 is TGTGCCAGCAGTTACTCGCGAGGTGCACCCTACGAGCAGTACTTC. Its translation is CASSYSRGAPYEQYF. The chain is built from TRBV6-5 and TRBJ2-7; D remains unclear. This CDR3 is built from 15 residues. Per the germline V gene, CDR1 is MNHEY and CDR2 is SVGAGI. Trimming pared 0 bases from V and 2 bases from J, leaving 11 bases between.

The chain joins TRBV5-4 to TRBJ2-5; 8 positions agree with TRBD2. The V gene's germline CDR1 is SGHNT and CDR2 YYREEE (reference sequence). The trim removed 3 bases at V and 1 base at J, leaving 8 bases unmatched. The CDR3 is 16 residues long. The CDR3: CASSSRIAGIQETQYF. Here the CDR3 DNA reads TGTGCCAGCAGCTCTCGTATAGCGGGGATCCAAGAGACCCAGTACTTC.

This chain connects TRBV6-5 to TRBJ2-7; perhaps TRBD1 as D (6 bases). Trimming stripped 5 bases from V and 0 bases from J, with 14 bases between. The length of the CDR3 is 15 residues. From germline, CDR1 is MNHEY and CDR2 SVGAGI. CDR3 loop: CASSLGQPSSYEQYF. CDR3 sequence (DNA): TGTGCCAGCAGTCTAGGACAGCCGAGCTCCTACGAGCAGTACTTC.